These T cell receptor beta chains were read from a single sample in a study of CD8 T cells in ankylosing spondylitis. TCRdb passed the 5' RACE reads through MiXCR, listing each CDR3 protein once. The sample includes approximately 400,000 distinct CDR3 sequences, roughly 27% of them seen just once. Sequenced input: blood, either unsorted or a sorted T cell fraction (not recorded which). The receptors come from a male donor with ankylosing spondylitis. CDR3s include the opening cysteine and the closing phenylalanine or tryptophan. Each record gives: J gene, V gene, D gene, clone size, CDR3 length, CDR3 DNA, CDR3 protein. The D gene is left open where the match is weak. Only some rows state a clone size, as once, few, many or a class for expanded clones.

j_gene: TRBJ1-4
v_gene: TRBV5-1
d_gene: TRBD1
abundance: .
len: 15
CDR3nt: TGCGCCAGCAGCTTAGGAGACAGGGCCAGTGAAAAACTGTTTTTT
CDR3aa: CASSLGDRASEKLFF

j_gene: TRBJ2-1
v_gene: TRBV15
d_gene: TRBD2
abundance: .
len: 17
CDR3nt: TGTGCCACCAGCAGAGCGAGGCTAGCGGGAGGTGGTAATGAGCAGTTCTTC
CDR3aa: CATSRARLAGGGNEQFF

j_gene: TRBJ2-1
v_gene: TRBV7-8
d_gene: .
abundance: .
len: 14
CDR3nt: TGTGCCAGCAGCTACCGAGACAGATACAATGAGCAGTTCTTC
CDR3aa: CASSYRDRYNEQFF

j_gene: TRBJ1-5
v_gene: TRBV6-1
d_gene: .
abundance: few
len: 12
CDR3nt: TGTGCCAGCAGTGAAGTCGGACAGCCCCAGCATTTT
CDR3aa: CASSEVGQPQHF

j_gene: TRBJ1-2
v_gene: TRBV5-1
d_gene: .
abundance: .
len: 14
CDR3nt: TGCGCCAGCAGCCCCGGAGAGGGTTGGTGGGGCTACACCTTC
CDR3aa: CASSPGEGWWGYTF

j_gene: TRBJ2-1
v_gene: TRBV20-1
d_gene: TRBD2
abundance: few
len: 16
CDR3nt: TGCAGTGCTTCCGGGACTAGAGAAGGCTCCTACAATGAGCAGTTCTTC
CDR3aa: CSASGTREGSYNEQFF

j_gene: TRBJ2-6
v_gene: TRBV24-1
d_gene: TRBD1
abundance: .
len: 16
CDR3nt: TGTGCCACCAGTGACGGACAGGACTCTGGGGCCAACGTCCTGACTTTC
CDR3aa: CATSDGQDSGANVLTF

j_gene: TRBJ2-5
v_gene: TRBV9
d_gene: TRBD1
abundance: .
len: 15
CDR3nt: TGTGCCAGCAGCCCCCGACAGGGCCTCGGGGAGACCCAGTACTTC
CDR3aa: CASSPRQGLGETQYF

j_gene: TRBJ2-1
v_gene: TRBV20-1
d_gene: .
abundance: few
len: 16
CDR3nt: TGCAGTGCTCCTCGAAATACCGGGGGACTTCACAATGAGCAGTTCTTC
CDR3aa: CSAPRNTGGLHNEQFF

j_gene: TRBJ1-1
v_gene: TRBV12-3/TRBV12-4
d_gene: .
abundance: few
len: 15
CDR3nt: TGTGCCAGCAGTCCCCCCATACAAATGAACACTGAAGCTTTCTTT
CDR3aa: CASSPPIQMNTEAFF

j_gene: TRBJ2-4
v_gene: TRBV20-1
d_gene: TRBD2
abundance: many
len: 15
CDR3nt: TGCAGTGCTAGAGCTAGCGGGGCCCTTCTCCACATTCAGTACTTC
CDR3aa: CSARASGALLHIQYF

j_gene: TRBJ2-1
v_gene: TRBV29-1
d_gene: .
abundance: few
len: 11
CDR3nt: TGCAGCGTGGACGGGTACAATGAGCAGTTCTTC
CDR3aa: CSVDGYNEQFF

j_gene: TRBJ2-7
v_gene: TRBV27
d_gene: .
abundance: .
len: 14
CDR3nt: TGTGCCAGCAGTTTTTCCTATCCTACCTACGAGCAGTACTTC
CDR3aa: CASSFSYPTYEQYF

j_gene: TRBJ2-4
v_gene: TRBV20-1
d_gene: TRBD2
abundance: .
len: 16
CDR3nt: TGCAGTGCTAGAGACCCATTTCGGGCGGGAGGGGGCATTCAGTACTTC
CDR3aa: CSARDPFRAGGGIQYF

j_gene: TRBJ1-1
v_gene: TRBV18
d_gene: TRBD1
abundance: .
len: 17
CDR3nt: TGTGCCAGCTCACCATCGCAGGGGGGAGTCATGAACACTGAAGCTTTCTTT
CDR3aa: CASSPSQGGVMNTEAFF

j_gene: TRBJ2-5
v_gene: TRBV18
d_gene: .
abundance: .
len: 14
CDR3nt: TGTGCCAGCTCACCTGAAGGGGTGGTGGAGACCCAGTACTTC
CDR3aa: CASSPEGVVETQYF

j_gene: TRBJ2-5
v_gene: TRBV6-2/TRBV6-3
d_gene: .
abundance: .
len: 16
CDR3nt: TGTGCCAGCAGTTATTCAGGACGGGGGAACCAAGAGACCCAGTACTTC
CDR3aa: CASSYSGRGNQETQYF

j_gene: TRBJ1-2
v_gene: TRBV20-1
d_gene: TRBD1
abundance: .
len: 14
CDR3nt: TGCAGTGCTAGGCGACAGGGGGCTAACTATGGCTACACCTTC
CDR3aa: CSARRQGANYGYTF

j_gene: TRBJ2-1
v_gene: TRBV3-1
d_gene: .
abundance: .
len: 16
CDR3nt: TGTGCCAGCAGCCAAGTAGAGGCGAGCTCCTACAATGAGCAGTTCTTC
CDR3aa: CASSQVEASSYNEQFF

j_gene: TRBJ1-1
v_gene: TRBV12-3/TRBV12-4
d_gene: .
abundance: few
len: 16
CDR3nt: TGTGCCAGCAGTTTAGCGCCGATGGGGGTCGGCACTGAAGCTTTCTTT
CDR3aa: CASSLAPMGVGTEAFF

j_gene: TRBJ1-5
v_gene: TRBV2
d_gene: .
abundance: few
len: 12
CDR3nt: TGTGCCAGCAGTGATGAGGTTCAGCCCCAGCATTTT
CDR3aa: CASSDEVQPQHF

j_gene: TRBJ1-5
v_gene: TRBV10-3
d_gene: .
abundance: many
len: 16
CDR3nt: TGTGCCATCAGTGAGACCAGTGGAGGGTTCAATCAGCCCCAGCATTTT
CDR3aa: CAISETSGGFNQPQHF

j_gene: TRBJ2-2
v_gene: TRBV27
d_gene: .
abundance: .
len: 14
CDR3nt: TGTGCCAGCAGTAGGAACAGGGAAGTCGGGGAGCTGTTTTTT
CDR3aa: CASSRNREVGELFF

j_gene: TRBJ2-2
v_gene: TRBV20-1
d_gene: TRBD2
abundance: .
len: 15
CDR3nt: TGCAGTGCTAGGGCGGGACTAGCGAACACCGGGGAGCTGTTTTTT
CDR3aa: CSARAGLANTGELFF

j_gene: TRBJ2-3
v_gene: TRBV10-3
d_gene: .
abundance: .
len: 13
CDR3nt: TGTGCCATTAATCCAGGGGTCGGAGATACGCAGTATTTT
CDR3aa: CAINPGVGDTQYF

j_gene: TRBJ2-4
v_gene: TRBV14
d_gene: .
abundance: many
len: 15
CDR3nt: TGTGCCAGCAGCCAAGTGGGGAGCCCCGATGGCATTCAGTACTTC
CDR3aa: CASSQVGSPDGIQYF

j_gene: TRBJ1-1
v_gene: TRBV5-1
d_gene: .
abundance: .
len: 15
CDR3nt: TGCGCCAGCAGCGTTAACAGGGATGTGCGCACTGAAGCTTTCTTT
CDR3aa: CASSVNRDVRTEAFF

j_gene: TRBJ1-5
v_gene: TRBV2
d_gene: .
abundance: .
len: 14
CDR3nt: TGTGCCAGCAGTGAAGGGGGCGGAGGTCAGCCCCAGCATTTT
CDR3aa: CASSEGGGGQPQHF

j_gene: TRBJ1-2
v_gene: TRBV25-1
d_gene: .
abundance: .
len: 14
CDR3nt: TGTGCCAGCAGCGACCGTTGGGGGGCGCGTGGCTACACCTTC
CDR3aa: CASSDRWGARGYTF

j_gene: TRBJ1-4
v_gene: TRBV20-1
d_gene: .
abundance: few
len: 14
CDR3nt: TGCAGTGCTCTCGGACCTGGAAACGCGGAAAAACTGTTTTTT
CDR3aa: CSALGPGNAEKLFF

j_gene: TRBJ1-2
v_gene: TRBV18
d_gene: .
abundance: few
len: 15
CDR3nt: TGTGCCAGCTCACCGGGTGGAGGGAAGTTGGATATCTACACCTTC
CDR3aa: CASSPGGGKLDIYTF